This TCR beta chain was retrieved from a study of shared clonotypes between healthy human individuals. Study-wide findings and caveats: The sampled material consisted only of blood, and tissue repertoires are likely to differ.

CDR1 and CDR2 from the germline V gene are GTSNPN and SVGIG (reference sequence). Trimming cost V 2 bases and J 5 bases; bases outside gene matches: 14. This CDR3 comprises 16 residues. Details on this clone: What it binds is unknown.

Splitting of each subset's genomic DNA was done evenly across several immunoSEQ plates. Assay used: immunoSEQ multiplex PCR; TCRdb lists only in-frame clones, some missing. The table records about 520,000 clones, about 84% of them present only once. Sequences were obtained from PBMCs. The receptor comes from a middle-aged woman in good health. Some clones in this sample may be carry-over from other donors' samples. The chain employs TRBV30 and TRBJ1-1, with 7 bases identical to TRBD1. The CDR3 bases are TGTGCCTGGAGTTTCCCCCTGGGAGGCAGGGGGACTGAAGCTTTCTTT. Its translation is CAWSFPLGGRGTEAFF.